This T cell receptor beta chain was captured by sequencing in a study of memory CD4+ T cells and cytomegalovirus serostatus (dated by TCRdb to the late 2010s). In the study overall: The cohort comprised 33 healthy Belgian adults, 9 CMV seropositive and 24 CMV seronegative. To replicate a published TCR-based CMV serostatus classifier, the researchers sequenced the CD4+ memory TCRbeta repertoires of a Belgian cohort whose cytomegalovirus serostatus was known. The research as a whole found: Only CD4+CD45RO+ memory cells were sequenced, in contrast to the original study, in which naive and memory CD4+ and CD8+ populations were covered. Among the 150 to 200 previously reported CMV-associated TCRbeta sequences, approximately 67 showed up in the CD4+ memory repertoires, with each one found in between one and five individuals. For predicting CMV serostatus, the median bootstrapped AUC was roughly 0.96 using the original framework and roughly 0.92 using a US-trained random forest. On the Belgian cohort, the classifier built on the original framework reached a median bootstrapped AUC of about 0.95, with a 95% CI of 0.76-1.00. Results were interpreted as suggesting that the CMV-associated TCR signature is largely present in the CD4+ memory repertoire.

From its cysteine to its phenylalanine, the CDR3 spans 16 amino acids. The read is trimmed to its CDR3 DNA, 48 bases read in frame from base 1. V trim: 5 bases; J trim: 3 bases; unmatched bases: 13. CDR1 and CDR2 are drawn from the germline V gene: SGHTA, FQGNSA. Genomic DNA was extracted from sorted cells with the Quick-DNA Microprep Kit. TCRbeta DNA was amplified with the immunoSEQ hsTCRbeta kit following the manufacturer's protocol. An Illumina MiSeq instrument was used to sequence the TCRbeta libraries. The original methods were these. Once out-of-frame sequences had been removed, 2,204,828 distinct TCRbeta sequences were left, which works out to an average of approximately 72,000 per individual. Two values were used to score each individual: the count of 150 to 200 previously reported CMV-associated TCRbeta sequences and the total count of productive distinct TCRbeta sequences. A beta-binomial model was reimplemented in Python, and scikit-learn random forests with default parameters were trained on US cohort data. Classifier performance on the Belgian cohort was summarized as median AUC with percentile confidence intervals calculated over 10,000 bootstrap iterations. TCRdb holds this immuneACCESS table with in-frame rearrangements only. Some clones are missing; in checked studies, unresolved V genes explain under half, and the rest has no known cause. V and J calls and clone size come straight from that table; D and trimming were deduced from the DNA. The sample includes approximately 26,000 clones, with 70% to 80% observed a single time. The ten largest clones take up more than 0.55% of the sample.

Single viable CD3+CD4+CD8-CD45RO+ cells were sorted as memory CD4+ T cells on a FACSAria II. CMV serostatus was determined with a Roche Elecsys assay detecting serum IgG against CMV pp150, pp28, p38 and p52. After the samples were thawed, total CD4+ T cells were enriched through positive selection using CD4 magnetic microbeads. Samples originated from another study that specifically interrogated the CD4+ T cell memory repertoire. Peripheral blood mononuclear cells were isolated and cryopreserved according to standard operating procedures, and serum was stored at -80 degrees C. The staining relied on CD3-PerCP (BW264/56), CD4-APC (RPA-T4), CD45RO-PE (UCHT1) and CD8-Pacific Orange (3B5) antibodies, and Sytox blue was used to exclude non-viable cells. Comments on this clone: This clone's antigen is unknown. One base away there is no much larger clone; base qualities are not given.

This receptor chain uses TRBV7-2 and TRBJ2-7, with 7 junctional bases fitting TRBD2. This TCR was recovered from an adult in good health and CMV-seronegative. Sequences were obtained from memory CD4+ T cells from blood. The nucleotides read TGTGCCAGCAGCCCGTTGGGCGCGGGGACTAACTACGAGCAGTACTTC. Its protein product is CASSPLGAGTNYEQYF.